The 23 T cell receptor beta chains presented below share a single source sample, sequenced in a study of T cells in Graves' hyperthyroidism and ophthalmopathy. The TCR beta CDR3 regions underwent amplification using RNA transcripts as the source. HTBI primers were the set used in a first-round RT-PCR of the TCR CDR3. In TCRdb, the multiplex PCR reads were re-called with MiXCR into one record per CDR3 protein. The table records 550,000 to 700,000 distinct CDR3 sequences, about half of them present only once. Sample: peripheral blood or thyroid tissue (not recorded which). The receptors were sampled from an adult woman with Graves' disease, either hyperthyroidism or ophthalmopathy (not recorded which).

A word on this clonotype: Just one base apart from a much larger clone, this may be a read error. The V call is TRBV7-9, the J call TRBJ2-7; the D is unclear. This CDR3 region has 15 residues. The germline V gene encodes CDR1 SEHNR and CDR2 FQNEAQ (reference sequence). The CDR3 loop is CASRPNSFSSYEKYF. The CDR3 DNA follows: TGTGCCAGCAGACCTAACTCGTTTAGCTCCTACGAGAAGTACTTC.

This clonotype appeared once. The V and J genes are TRBV20-1 and TRBJ2-7; the match to TRBD2 covers 11 bases. J lost 3 bases, V lost 3 bases, and 7 bases had no gene match. CDR3 length: 15 amino acids. In germline, CDR1 is DFQATT, CDR2 SNEGSKA (reference sequence). For the CDR3, the DNA is TGCAGTGCTAGCCCCACTAGCGGGAGTCTCTACGAGCAGTACTTC. Translating it yields CSASPTSGSLYEQYF.

J is TRBJ1-5 and V is TRBV7-2, with TRBD1 matching over 8 bases. The germline V gene encodes CDR1 SGHTA and CDR2 FQGNSA. CDR3 length: 15 residues. V lost 3 bases, J lost 7 bases, and 8 bases stayed unmatched. The CDR3 DNA follows: TGTGCCAGCAGCTTTCAGACAGGGGTGGGGCAGCCCCAGCATTTT. Its translation is CASSFQTGVGQPQHF.

This clonotype was detected a few times. The V call is TRBV12-3 or TRBV12-4, the J call TRBJ1-4; perhaps TRBD1 as D (5 bases). V shed 2 bases and J shed 4 bases, with 11 bases lying between them. This CDR3 is built from 15 residues. CDR3 nucleotide sequence: TGTGCCAGCAGTTTAATGGCAGGGTATAATGAAAAACTGTTTTTT. Translation gives CASSLMAGYNEKLFF.

The table lists this clonotype with many counts. The V call is TRBV9, the J call TRBJ1-5, with a possible D match to TRBD1 (6 bases). The CDR3 totals 15 residues. Trimming removed 4 bases from V and 6 bases from J, with 17 bases in between. Germline V CDR1 and CDR2: SGDLS, YYNGEE. DNA for the CDR3: TGTGCCAGCAGCCTCACCGGGGGCAGGAGTCAGCCCCAGCATTTT. This encodes CASSLTGGRSQPQHF. Filled out from reference TRBV9 and TRBJ1-5, the complete variable domain reads DSGVTQTPKHLITATGQRVTLRCSPRSGDLSVYWYQQSLDQGLQFLIQYYNGEERAKGNILERFSAQQFPDLHSELNLSSLELGDSALYFCASSLTGGRSQPQHFGDGTRLSIL.

There are many counts of this clonotype. The chain employs TRBV2 and TRBJ2-7; D might be TRBD1 or TRBD2, each matching 5 bases. The V end lost 9 bases, the J end lost 4 bases, and 19 bases lay between the germline ends. CDR1 is SNHLY, CDR2 FYNNEI, per germline. The CDR3 runs to 14 residues. The CDR3 nucleotides read TGTGCCAGTCACCGAGGCTTTGGGGGATACGAGCAGTACTTC. It codes for CASHRGFGGYEQYF.

Worth noting for this clonotype: Here the CDR3 omits its conserved ending phenylalanine or tryptophan, so a read error is the likely source. Because the CDR3's place on the DNA is in doubt, the DNA is left out and the CDR3 is given as listed by TCRdb. The gene calls are TRBV5-1 and TRBJ2-5; TRBD1, the D gene given by the table, was not confirmed from the DNA. The CDR3 spans 12 residues, counting both ends. Germline V gene data show CDR1 as SGHRS and CDR2 as YFSETQ. CDR3: CASSPYGQGEDS.

As to this clonotype: With a much larger clone just one base away, this may be a read error. The rearrangement links TRBV6-1 to TRBJ1-1; D is ambiguous. The V end was cut by 10 bases, the J end by 3 bases, with 15 bases between. The V gene's germline CDR1 is MNHNS and CDR2 SASEGT. This CDR3 comprises 13 residues. The CDR3 here is CANMVTGYTEAFF. CDR3 sequence (DNA): TGTGCCAACATGGTCACGGGGTACACTGAAGCTTTCTTT.

With regard to this clonotype: As the CDR3 is not closed by the conserved phenylalanine or tryptophan, this likely results from a read error. The DNA is left out, because the CDR3 cannot be placed on it with certainty; the CDR3 is given as TCRdb lists it. The V call is TRBV15, the J call TRBJ1-6. Germline V gene sequence: CDR1 LNHNV, CDR2 YYDKDF (reference sequence). The CDR3 region is 8 residues in length, termini included. This CDR3 is CATSREYS.

This clonotype occurred many times. This sequence joins TRBV5-8 and TRBJ1-1; no clear D gene. This CDR3 is 13 amino acids long. Trimming removed 2 bases from V and 7 bases from J, with 12 bases in between. Germline V lookup: CDR1 SGHTS, CDR2 YDEGEE. This chain's CDR3 is CASSLAASDEAFF. The CDR3 DNA follows: TGTGCCAGCAGCTTAGCGGCGTCTGATGAAGCTTTCTTT.

This clonotype was seen a few times. J is TRBJ2-5 and V is TRBV9; no reliable D call. The CDR3 has 14 residues. Germline V lookup: CDR1 SGDLS, CDR2 YYNGEE. V lost 0 bases, J lost 1 base, and 7 bases lay in between. CDR3 in amino acids: CASSVENIQETQYF. CDR3 in DNA: TGTGCCAGCAGCGTAGAGAATATCCAAGAGACCCAGTACTTC.

This clonotype was observed at least ten times. This chain links TRBV5-1 with TRBJ2-2, with D possibly matching TRBD1 (6 bases). Trimming took off 5 bases at V and 4 bases at J, with 9 bases between the two ends. Germline CDR1 reads SGHRS; CDR2 reads YFSETQ. The CDR3 is made up of 13 amino acids. For the CDR3, the DNA is TGCGCCAGCAGTTCACAGGGCACCGGGGAGCTGTTTTTT. This sequence encodes CASSSQGTGELFF.

This clonotype was found many times. This chain links TRBV6-1 with TRBJ1-1; D uncertain. Looked up from germline, CDR1 is MNHNS and CDR2 is SASEGT. The CDR3 contains 14 residues. V lost 2 bases and J lost 3, with 10 bases in between. CDR3: CASSETTVDTEAFF. The CDR3 DNA follows: TGTGCCAGCAGTGAAACTACAGTAGACACTGAAGCTTTCTTT.

This clonotype was seen only a few times. CDR3 bases: TGTGCCAGCAGTCCTGACAGTCGATCCTACGGGGAGCTGTTTTTT. It translates to CASSPDSRSYGELFF. The genes are TRBV7-9 and TRBJ2-2, with D possibly matching TRBD1 (5 bases). There are 15 residues in the CDR3. CDR1 and CDR2 (germline): SEHNR, FQNEAQ (reference sequence). Trimming pared 6 bases from V and 7 bases from J, leaving 18 bases between.

In this sample, this clonotype turned up many times. The chain couples TRBV7-9 to TRBJ1-4; 7 bases line up with TRBD1. Trimming at V came to 8 bases and at J to 6 bases, leaving 6 bases not matched to a gene. The CDR3 runs to 13 residues. Germline V CDR1 and CDR2: SEHNR, FQNEAQ (reference sequence). CDR3 in DNA: TGTGCCAGCGTCGACAGGGAGGATGAAAAACTGTTTTTT. This translates into CASVDREDEKLFF. Using reference TRBV7-9 and TRBJ1-4 for the parts outside the CDR3, the full variable domain is DTGVSQNPRHKITKRGQNVTFRCDPISEHNRLYWYRQTLGQGPEFLTYFQNEAQLEKSRLLSDRFSAERPKGSFSTLEIQRTEQGDSAMYLCASVDREDEKLFFGSGTQLSVL.

The V and J genes are TRBV2 and TRBJ2-2; the D is unclear. The CDR3 is 15 residues long. Trimming left V 5 bases short and J 5 bases short, with 15 bases between. Germline V gene data show CDR1 as SNHLY and CDR2 as FYNNEI. The CDR3 coding sequence is TGTGCCAGCAGTTTAGGGCGACAAATGACCGGGGAGCTGTTTTTT. It specifies CASSLGRQMTGELFF.

The V and J genes are TRBV29-1 and TRBJ1-1; maybe TRBD1 (6 bases). Per the germline V gene, CDR1 is SQVTM and CDR2 is ANQGSEA. There are 15 residues in the CDR3. Trimming stripped 2 bases from V and 4 bases from J, with 17 bases between. The chain's CDR3 is CSVEFGGAHGTEAFF. For the CDR3, the DNA is TGCAGCGTTGAATTTGGGGGGGCGCATGGCACTGAAGCTTTCTTT.

This clonotype has a handful of counts. This chain links TRBV28 with TRBJ1-5; D is ambiguous. Germline V lookup: CDR1 MDHEN, CDR2 SYDVKM. V was shortened by 6 bases and J by 0 bases, with 15 bases between the two germline ends. The CDR3 is 16 amino acids. CDR3 DNA: TGTGCCAGCAGCAAAAGGGAGAATTATAGCAATCAGCCCCAGCATTTT. This encodes CASSKRENYSNQPQHF.

This clonotype was seen ten or more times. The CDR3 coding sequence is TGTGCCAGCAGTGACGGAATGGATGAGGGGTTCTCCGGGGAGCTGTTTTTT. This codes for CASSDGMDEGFSGELFF. This rearrangement joins TRBV6-4 to TRBJ2-2, with D perhaps assigned TRBD1 or TRBD2 (5 bases each). V shed 2 bases and J shed 6 bases, with 19 bases lying between them. CDR3 size: 17 residues. The germline gives CDR1 MRHNA, CDR2 SNTAGT.

The CDR3 DNA follows: TGTGCCAGCAGCGCGGGCCCGGCTGGAGAGACCCAGTACTTC. It specifies CASSAGPAGETQYF. The rearrangement uses TRBV27 and TRBJ2-5; D possibly corresponds to TRBD2 (5 bases). This CDR3 region has 14 residues. CDR1 MNHEY and CDR2 SMNVEV come from the germline V gene (reference sequence). Trimming removed 6 bases from V and 4 bases from J, with 15 bases in between.

This clonotype was detected many times. The rearrangement joins TRBV2 to TRBJ1-5, with 7 bases that match TRBD1. The germline V gene has CDR1 SNHLY and CDR2 FYNNEI. Germline trimming cut 4 bases from V and 3 bases from J; bases unmatched to any gene: 3. The CDR3 extends over 14 amino acids. For the CDR3, the DNA is TGTGCCAGCAGTGGACAGGGTAACAATCAGCCCCAGCATTTT. Its protein product is CASSGQGNNQPQHF.

Turning to this clonotype: The junction and the germline gene differ at one end; a read error may be behind it. The chain couples TRBV2 to TRBJ2-5; D might be TRBD2 (7 bases). Germline-derived CDR1 and CDR2 are SNHLY and FYNNEI. This CDR3 comprises 10 residues. The DNA of the CDR3 is TGTGCCAGCAGCGTTGGCAGGGGAGGGTTC. This sequence encodes CASSVGRGGF.

This clonotype came up a few times. The junction differs from germline at one of its ends, possibly a read error. The CDR3 is CASSVVGLGEAQYF. In DNA form, the CDR3 reads TGTGCCAGCAGCGTAGTCGGACTGGGAGAGGCCCAGTACTTC. The rearrangement joins TRBV9 to TRBJ2-5, with D possibly TRBD2 on 5 matching bases. Per germline, CDR1 SGDLS and CDR2 YYNGEE. The CDR3 totals 14 residues.